A single sample is the source of the 29 T cell receptor beta chains below, sequenced in a study of T cells in Graves' hyperthyroidism and ophthalmopathy. Amplification of TCR beta CDR3 regions used RNA as the template. With the HTBI primer set, the TCR CDR3 went through a first round of RT-PCR. Each CDR3 protein gets one entry after TCRdb re-called the multiplex PCR reads with MiXCR. Among around 530,000 distinct CDR3 sequences, roughly 18% were seen once, and the ten largest hold roughly 18%. The sequenced sample was blood. The receptors originated from a woman aged 18-30 years with Graves' ophthalmopathy.

The sample holds many counts of this clonotype. CDR3 region: CASSEIGQGPSYEQYF. The CDR3 DNA sequence: TGTGCCAGCAGTGAAATTGGCCAGGGACCTTCCTACGAGCAGTACTTC. This chain links TRBV6-1 with TRBJ2-7, with D perhaps matching TRBD1 or TRBD2 (5 bases each). V shed 2 bases and J shed 1 base, with 15 bases lying between them. Germline CDR1 and CDR2: MNHNS and SASEGT. The CDR3 is 16 amino acids.

This clonotype was counted between two and nine times. The chain couples TRBV9 to TRBJ2-2; D possibly corresponds to TRBD2 (6 bases). CDR1 is SGDLS and CDR2 is YYNGEE in the germline V gene. Between the trimmed V and J ends, which lost 0 bases and 8 bases, there was a span of 14 bases. This CDR3 spans 15 amino acids. The DNA for the CDR3 is TGTGCCAGCAGCGTAGCCCCCGGGAGTTTGGGGGAGCTGTTTTTT. Its translation: CASSVAPGSLGELFF.

The chain has TRBV30 and TRBJ1-3; D unresolved. Trimming shortened V by 2 bases and J by 0 bases, and 14 bases separated the two germline ends. Per germline, CDR1 GTSNPN and CDR2 SVGIG (reference sequence). The CDR3 extends over 16 amino acids. The DNA of the CDR3 is TGTGCCTGGAGTTTCGAGATGGGTTTCTCTGGAAACACCATATATTTT. Translating gives CAWSFEMGFSGNTIYF.

The CDR3 sequence: CASSYPTGEDNQPQHF. For the CDR3, the DNA is TGTGCCAGCAGTTACCCAACAGGGGAGGACAATCAGCCCCAGCATTTT. The rearrangement links TRBV6-5 to TRBJ1-5, with 7 positions matching TRBD1. This CDR3 region has 16 residues. In germline, CDR1 is MNHEY, CDR2 SVGAGI. After removal of 2 bases from V and 3 bases from J, the junction contained 7 bases not matched to a gene.

The chain employs TRBV6-1 and TRBJ2-1, with 9 positions matching TRBD2. The CDR3 length is 18 residues. The V gene's germline CDR1 is MNHNS and CDR2 SASEGT. V was pared by 2 bases and J by 6 bases, with 14 bases of the junction left unmatched. CDR3 in amino acids: CASSERGNSGGVLNEQFF. Written as DNA, the CDR3 is TGTGCCAGCAGTGAAAGGGGGAATAGCGGGGGTGTACTCAATGAGCAGTTCTTC.

The CDR3: CASSWGLAESTDTQYF. The CDR3 DNA reads TGTGCCAGCAGTTGGGGACTAGCGGAAAGCACAGATACGCAGTATTTT. The rearrangement joins TRBV7-2 to TRBJ2-3; 11 bases line up with TRBD2. CDR1 and CDR2 from the germline V gene are SGHTA and FQGNSA. V dropped 6 bases and J dropped 0; count of bases not matched to a gene: 5. The CDR3 sequence is 16 residues long.

V is TRBV20-1 and J is TRBJ2-3; possibly TRBD2 for D (8 bases). This CDR3 has 15 amino acids. Germline V lookup: CDR1 DFQATT, CDR2 SNEGSKA (reference sequence). V lost 1 base and J 4 bases, leaving 15 bases between the germline ends. The CDR3 DNA is TGCAGTGCTAGAGCGGGAGGGGGCGGCGCAGATACGCAGTATTTT. Encoded protein: CSARAGGGGADTQYF.

The table lists this clonotype with many counts. The V gene is TRBV20-1, the J gene TRBJ1-1, with 9 positions matching TRBD1. The CDR3 spans 16 residues. Germline V gene data show CDR1 as DFQATT and CDR2 as SNEGSKA (reference sequence). After removal of 4 bases from V and 1 base from J, the junction contained 10 bases not matched to a gene. CDR3 protein: CSAILGAGQGNTEAFF. The CDR3 DNA follows: TGCAGTGCTATACTGGGGGCGGGACAGGGGAACACTGAAGCTTTCTTT.

This chain connects TRBV30 to TRBJ1-2; D may be TRBD1 (5 bases). This CDR3 contains 13 residues. Germline V gene lookup returns CDR1 GTSNPN and CDR2 SVGIG (reference sequence). V dropped 5 bases and J dropped 8 bases, with 18 bases sitting between them. The DNA of the CDR3 is TGTGCCTGGGCTGCGATCGCAGGGAAGGGCTACACCTTC. It is translated as CAWAAIAGKGYTF.

The V gene is TRBV6-2 or TRBV6-3, the J gene TRBJ1-1, with D possibly being TRBD1 (5 bases). The germline gives CDR1 MNHEY, CDR2 SVGEGT. Between the trimmed V and J ends, which lost 6 bases and 11 bases, there was a span of 16 bases. This CDR3 is built from 12 residues. The CDR3 nucleotides read TGTGCCAGCAGGTCTCTCGGGACGGGGGCTTTCTTT. As protein: CASRSLGTGAFF.

The J gene is TRBJ2-2, the V gene TRBV6-5, with D tentatively TRBD1 or TRBD2 (5 bases each). The V gene's germline CDR1 is MNHEY and CDR2 SVGAGI. Trimming shortened V by 1 base and J by 1 base, and 7 bases separated the two germline ends. The CDR3 extends over 15 amino acids. CDR3 nucleotide sequence: TGTGCCAGCAGTTACTTTGGGGGGAACACCGGGGAGCTGTTTTTT. This codes for CASSYFGGNTGELFF.

This clonotype was recorded many times. This rearrangement joins TRBV7-3 to TRBJ2-1; 9 bases fit TRBD2. CDR3 length: 15 amino acids. V lost 5 bases, J lost 2 bases, and 4 bases stayed unmatched. Germline CDR1 reads SGHTA; CDR2 reads FQGTGA. CDR3 in DNA: TGTGCCAGCAGCCGGGCGGGGGGGGCCTACAATGAGCAGTTCTTC. Protein sequence: CASSRAGGAYNEQFF.

Only a few counts were recorded for this clonotype. This chain uses TRBV19 with TRBJ1-1; D possibly corresponds to TRBD1 (6 bases). The V gene lost 5 bases and the J gene lost 5 bases, with 18 bases spanning the gap. The CDR3 length is 15 residues. Germline CDR1 reads LNHDA; CDR2 reads SQIVND (reference sequence). This chain's CDR3 is CASSRTANLGTEAFF. The CDR3 DNA sequence: TGTGCCAGTAGTCGGACAGCAAATCTGGGGACTGAAGCTTTCTTT.

This clonotype was found many times. The V and J genes are TRBV6-1 and TRBJ2-1; 13 bases align to TRBD2. This CDR3 comprises 16 residues. The germline V gene has CDR1 MNHNS and CDR2 SASEGT. V was pared by 7 bases and J by 3 bases, with 6 bases of the junction left unmatched. The CDR3 here is CASTLLAGGFYNEQFF. CDR3 in DNA: TGTGCCAGCACCCTACTAGCGGGGGGGTTCTACAATGAGCAGTTCTTC.

This clonotype came up many times. V gene TRBV12-3 or TRBV12-4 combines with J gene TRBJ1-2; 7 positions match TRBD1. There are 15 residues in the CDR3. With V trimmed by 4 bases and J by 10 bases, 15 bases remained unmatched. CDR3 coding DNA: TGTGCCAGCAGTTCAACGCCGGGACAGCCTAAAGACTACACCTTC. It translates to CASSSTPGQPKDYTF.

The rearrangement joins TRBV4-1 to TRBJ2-1; no clear D. Deletions cut 4 bases from V and 5 bases from J, with 12 bases between. The CDR3 has 14 amino acids. Germline V gene data show CDR1 as MGHRA and CDR2 as YSYEKL. CDR3 coding DNA: TGCGCCAGCAGCCCCCTGCCGAGAGACAATGAGCAGTTCTTC. Its translation is CASSPLPRDNEQFF.

A remark on this clonotype: The junction departs from the called germline gene at one end, perhaps through a read error. The chain couples TRBV5-1 to TRBJ2-2; TRBD1 agrees at 8 bases. The CDR3 totals 15 residues. CDR1 SGHRS and CDR2 YFSETQ come from the germline V gene. This chain's CDR3 is CASSFRQGNTGGLFF. CDR3 sequence (DNA): TGCGCCAGCAGCTTTAGACAGGGGAACACCGGGGGGCTGTTTTTT.

This clonotype was detected only a few times. The gene calls are TRBV4-3 and TRBJ2-7; TRBD1 agrees at 7 bases. CDR3 length: 17 residues. With 5 bases clipped from V and 6 bases from J, the junction kept 19 bases outside the gene matches. Germline V gives CDR1 LGHNA, CDR2 YSLEER. CDR3 nucleotide sequence: TGCGCCAGCAGCAAGAGGTCATTCCGCGACAGGGTACCCGAGCAGTACTTC. Amino acid sequence: CASSKRSFRDRVPEQYF.

This clonotype has a count of ten or more. The chain employs TRBV30 and TRBJ1-1; 7 nucleotides align to TRBD1. Germline V gives CDR1 GTSNPN, CDR2 SVGIG (reference sequence). Trimming cost V 2 bases and J 1 base; bases outside gene matches: 1. The CDR3 has 13 amino acids. In DNA, the CDR3 is TGTGCCTGGAGTCGGGACAGGAACACTGAAGCTTTCTTT. It is translated as CAWSRDRNTEAFF.

This clonotype was observed a handful of times. The rearrangement joins TRBV5-6 to TRBJ1-3, with D unclear. V was shortened by 4 bases and J by 0 bases, with 5 bases between the two germline ends. The CDR3 covers 13 residues. Germline CDR1 SGHDT, CDR2 YYEEEE. The CDR3 sequence is CASSRVSGNTIYF. Here the CDR3 DNA reads TGTGCCAGCAGCCGGGTCTCTGGAAACACCATATATTTT.

This chain connects TRBV5-5 to TRBJ1-5; 9 nucleotides line up with TRBD1. Germline values: CDR1 SGHKS, CDR2 YYEKEE (reference sequence). The CDR3 has 15 amino acids. Trimming cost V 4 bases and J 4 bases; bases outside gene matches: 6. CDR3 region: CASSKGQGQNQPQHF. CDR3 sequence (DNA): TGTGCCAGCAGCAAGGGACAGGGACAAAATCAGCCCCAGCATTTT.

This clonotype has a count of ten or more. The rearrangement links TRBV3-1 to TRBJ2-1, with 7 positions matching TRBD2. CDR3 length: 16 residues. With V trimmed by 3 bases and J by 2 bases, 7 bases remained unmatched. CDR1 is LGHDT, CDR2 YNNKEL, per germline (reference sequence). DNA of the CDR3: TGTGCCAGCAGCCACATTGAGCGGGGTGCCTACAATGAGCAGTTCTTC. Translating gives CASSHIERGAYNEQFF.

This chain links TRBV29-1 with TRBJ2-7; D tentatively reads TRBD1 or TRBD2 (5 bases each). V gave up 4 bases and J gave up 2 bases, with 9 bases separating them. The CDR3 runs 12 residues. Germline CDR1 reads SQVTM; CDR2 reads ANQGSEA. The CDR3 nucleotides are TGCAGCGTTGTAGAGGGGCCCTACGAGCAGTACTTC. It encodes CSVVEGPYEQYF.

The table lists this clonotype with many counts. The V and J genes are TRBV28 and TRBJ2-5; TRBD1 aligns across 8 bases. V lost 3 bases and J lost 5; bases outside the gene matches: 14. The CDR3 extends over 17 amino acids. Germline V lookup: CDR1 MDHEN, CDR2 SYDVKM. The DNA for the CDR3 is TGTGCCAGCAGTTTTGGGCAGGGGGCGGCTTGGATGGAGACCCAGTACTTC. Its translation: CASSFGQGAAWMETQYF.

Ten or more counts support this clonotype. J is TRBJ2-7 and V is TRBV5-1, with 7 bases aligning to TRBD2. CDR1 and CDR2 (germline): SGHRS, YFSETQ. The J segment lost 6 bases and the V segment lost 4 bases, leaving 4 bases of the junction unmatched. The CDR3 totals 12 residues. The CDR3 spells CASSLGEGEQYF. CDR3 DNA: TGCGCCAGCAGCCTCGGGGAGGGCGAGCAGTACTTC.

This clonotype was observed a handful of times. The CDR3 region is CSASLWDSATEAFF. Here the CDR3 DNA reads TGCAGTGCTAGTTTGTGGGACAGTGCCACTGAAGCTTTCTTT. This chain connects TRBV20-1 to TRBJ1-1; 7 bases align to TRBD1. Looked up from germline, CDR1 is DFQATT and CDR2 is SNEGSKA (reference sequence). The CDR3 is 14 amino acids. Trimming at V came to 3 bases and at J to 4 bases, leaving 8 bases not matched to a gene.

This clonotype turned up a few times. V gene TRBV6-1 combines with J gene TRBJ2-1; 11 bases are shared with TRBD2. The germline V gene has CDR1 MNHNS and CDR2 SASEGT. With 0 bases clipped from V and 1 base from J, the junction kept 5 bases outside the gene matches. The CDR3 covers 18 residues. CDR3 sequence (DNA): TGTGCCAGCAGTGAAGCCCCTCTAGCGGGGGGTTCCTACAATGAGCAGTTCTTC. Its protein is CASSEAPLAGGSYNEQFF.

V and J are TRBV4-1 and TRBJ1-5; no reliable D call. Germline V gene sequence: CDR1 MGHRA, CDR2 YSYEKL. The CDR3 covers 14 residues. Trimming left V 1 base short and J 2 bases short, with 6 bases between. This CDR3 is CASSQVERNQPQHF. For the CDR3, the DNA is TGCGCCAGCAGCCAAGTGGAGCGCAATCAGCCCCAGCATTTT.

V gene TRBV20-1 combines with J gene TRBJ2-3, with 7 bases fitting TRBD1. The ends lost 6 bases at V and 2 bases at J; junction bases unmatched: 11. The CDR3 is 15 residues long. Germline CDR1 and CDR2: DFQATT and SNEGSKA (reference sequence). CDR3 DNA: TGCAGTGCATCGGCCTTGGGACAGCACACAGATACGCAGTATTTT. Translated: CSASALGQHTDTQYF.